This TCR beta chain was found in a study of vaccination and CD4 T cells after COVID-19. Study overall: Control cultures were given a CEFX pool, an HIV-1 Nef pool, or no peptide.

Study conclusions and caveats: Vaccine-specific clones in convalescent patients were spike mono-reactive in 304 of 307 cases. From 21 to 38, the median of SARS-CoV-2-reactive clonotypes rose without reaching significance.

The V gene's germline CDR1 is MDHEN and CDR2 SYDVKM. The CDR3 has 16 amino acids. Trimming cost V 3 bases and J 6 bases; bases outside gene matches: 9. A word on this clonotype: Its antigen is unidentified.

Sequencing of cultured CD4+ T cell DNA used the Oncomine TCR Beta short-read assay. Researchers extracted genomic DNA from CD4+ T cells that had been cultured. TCRdb re-derived calls from the PCR reads in MiXCR, one entry per CDR3 protein. The repertoire includes thousands of distinct CDR3 sequences, less than 45% of them detected once, and 21% sits in the top ten. Treatment given: approximately nine-day PBMC culture with coronavirus spike peptide pools or control peptides (ViraFEST assay). Harvesting of the unexposed donor's CD4+ T cells predated the COVID-19 pandemic (2011-2018). Four cold-coronavirus spikes, along with SARS-CoV-2 S/N, were used to probe unexposed-donor CD4+ T cells, cells permitting.

This sequence joins TRBV28 and TRBJ2-2; TRBD1 matches 8 bases. The TCR sequence derives from a human donor in good health. The specimen sequenced was CD4+ T cells from blood, cultured in vitro. CDR3 sequence (DNA): TGTGCCAGCAGTTTCTCAGGGGGCGCAGACGCCGGGGAGCTGTTTTTT. Its protein product is CASSFSGGADAGELFF.